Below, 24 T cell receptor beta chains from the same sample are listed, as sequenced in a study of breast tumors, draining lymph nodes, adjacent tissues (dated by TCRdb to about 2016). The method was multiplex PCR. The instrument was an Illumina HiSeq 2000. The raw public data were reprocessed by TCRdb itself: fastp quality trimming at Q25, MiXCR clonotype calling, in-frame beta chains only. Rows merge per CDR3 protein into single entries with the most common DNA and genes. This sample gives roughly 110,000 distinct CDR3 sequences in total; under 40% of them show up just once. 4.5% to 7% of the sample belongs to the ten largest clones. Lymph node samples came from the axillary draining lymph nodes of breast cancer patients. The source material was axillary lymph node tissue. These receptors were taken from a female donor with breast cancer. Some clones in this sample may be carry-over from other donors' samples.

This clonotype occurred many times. The CDR3 bases are TGTGCCAGTAGTATCCCAGGGAATGAAAAACTGTTTTTT. Encoded protein: CASSIPGNEKLFF. The V call is TRBV19, the J call TRBJ1-4; perhaps TRBD1 as D (5 bases). V lost 3 bases, J lost 5 bases, and 7 bases lay in between. The CDR3 is 13 residues long. The germline gives CDR1 LNHDA, CDR2 SQIVND (reference sequence). Supplemented by reference TRBV19 and TRBJ1-4, the full variable domain reads DGGITQSPKYLFRKEGQNVTLSCEQNLNHDAMYWYRQDPGQGLRLIYYSQIVNDFQKGDIAEGYSVSREKKESFPLTVTSAQKNPTAFYLCASSIPGNEKLFFGSGTQLSVL.

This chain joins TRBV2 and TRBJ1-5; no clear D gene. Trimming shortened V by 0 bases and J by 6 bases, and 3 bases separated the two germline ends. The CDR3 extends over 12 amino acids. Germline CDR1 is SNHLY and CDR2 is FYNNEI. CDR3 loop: CASSEAPQPQHF. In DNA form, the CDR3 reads TGTGCCAGCAGTGAAGCACCTCAGCCCCAGCATTTT. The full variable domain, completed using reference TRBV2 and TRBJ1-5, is EPEVTQTPSHQVTQMGQEVILRCVPISNHLYFYWYRQILGQKVEFLVSFYNNEISEKSEIFDDQFSVERPDGSNFTLKIRSTKLEDSAMYFCASSEAPQPQHFGDGTRLSIL.

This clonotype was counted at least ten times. CDR3 sequence: CASSFLGFGDTQYF. The CDR3 DNA reads as TGTGCCAGCAGTTTTCTGGGTTTCGGGGATACGCAGTATTTT. This sequence joins TRBV12-3 or TRBV12-4 and TRBJ2-3; no clear D gene. The V gene lost 3 bases and the J gene lost 6 bases, with 13 bases spanning the gap. The CDR3 runs to 14 residues.

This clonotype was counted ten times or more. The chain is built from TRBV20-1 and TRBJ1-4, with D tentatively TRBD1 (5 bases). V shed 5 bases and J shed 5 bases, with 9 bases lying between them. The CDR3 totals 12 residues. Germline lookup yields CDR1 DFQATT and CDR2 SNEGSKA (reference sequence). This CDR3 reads CSAPRQNEKLFF. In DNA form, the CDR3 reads TGCAGTGCTCCTAGACAGAATGAAAAACTGTTTTTT.

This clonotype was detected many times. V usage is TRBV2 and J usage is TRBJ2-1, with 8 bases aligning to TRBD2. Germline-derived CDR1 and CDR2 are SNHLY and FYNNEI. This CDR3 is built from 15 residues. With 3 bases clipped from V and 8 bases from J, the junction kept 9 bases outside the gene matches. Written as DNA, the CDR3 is TGTGCCAGCAGTGACGAGCGGGAGTACTCTCATGAGCAGTTCTTC. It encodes CASSDEREYSHEQFF.

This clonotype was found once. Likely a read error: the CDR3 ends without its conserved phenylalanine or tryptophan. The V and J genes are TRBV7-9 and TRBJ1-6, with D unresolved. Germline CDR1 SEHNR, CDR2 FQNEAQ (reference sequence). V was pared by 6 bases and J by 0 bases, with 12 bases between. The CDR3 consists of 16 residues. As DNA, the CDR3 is TGTGCCAGCAGTTTTCTGGGCCTCTCCTATAATTCACCCCTCCACCTT. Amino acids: CASSFLGLSYNSPLHL.

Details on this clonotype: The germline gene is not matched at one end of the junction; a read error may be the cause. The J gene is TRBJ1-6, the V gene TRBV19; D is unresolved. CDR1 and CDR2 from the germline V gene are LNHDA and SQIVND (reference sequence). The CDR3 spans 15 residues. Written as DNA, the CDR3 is TGTGCCAGTAGTATAGAGCCTGGTGCTTGGGCACCCCTCTACTTT. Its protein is CASSIEPGAWAPLYF.

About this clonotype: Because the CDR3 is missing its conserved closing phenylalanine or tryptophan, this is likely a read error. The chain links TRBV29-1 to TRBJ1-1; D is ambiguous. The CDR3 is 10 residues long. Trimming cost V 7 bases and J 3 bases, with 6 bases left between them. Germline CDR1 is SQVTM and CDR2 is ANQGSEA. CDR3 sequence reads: CSGLYTEAFL. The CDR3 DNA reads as TGCAGCGGACTATACACTGAAGCTTTCCTT.

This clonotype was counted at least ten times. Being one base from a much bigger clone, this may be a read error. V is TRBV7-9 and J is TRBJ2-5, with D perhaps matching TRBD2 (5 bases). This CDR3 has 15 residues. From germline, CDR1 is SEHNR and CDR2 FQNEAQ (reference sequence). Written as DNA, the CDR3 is TGTGCCAGCAGCCCCGGAGGACTCCTCCAAGAGACCCAGCACTTC. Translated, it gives CASSPGGLLQETQHF.

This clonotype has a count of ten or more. This CDR3 is CASSVGSGNNSPLHF. CDR3 DNA: TGTGCCAGCAGCGTAGGTTCTGGGAATAATTCACCCCTCCACTTT. V and J are TRBV9 and TRBJ1-6; D not resolved. V lost 0 bases to trimming and J lost 5 bases, with 9 bases between them. The germline gives CDR1 SGDLS, CDR2 YYNGEE. The CDR3 is 15 residues long.

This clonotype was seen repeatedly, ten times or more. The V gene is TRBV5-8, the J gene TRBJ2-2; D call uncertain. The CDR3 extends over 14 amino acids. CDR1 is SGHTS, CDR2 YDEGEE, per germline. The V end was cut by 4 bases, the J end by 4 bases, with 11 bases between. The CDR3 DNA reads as TGTGCCAGCAGCCAGTCGGGCGGCACCGGGGAGCTGTTTTTT. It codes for CASSQSGGTGELFF.

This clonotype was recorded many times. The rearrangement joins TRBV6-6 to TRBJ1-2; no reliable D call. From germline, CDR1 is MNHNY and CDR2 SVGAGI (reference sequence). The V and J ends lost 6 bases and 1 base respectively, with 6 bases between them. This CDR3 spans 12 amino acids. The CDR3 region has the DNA TGTGCCAGCAGGACGGATAACTATGGCTACACCTTC. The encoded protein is CASRTDNYGYTF.

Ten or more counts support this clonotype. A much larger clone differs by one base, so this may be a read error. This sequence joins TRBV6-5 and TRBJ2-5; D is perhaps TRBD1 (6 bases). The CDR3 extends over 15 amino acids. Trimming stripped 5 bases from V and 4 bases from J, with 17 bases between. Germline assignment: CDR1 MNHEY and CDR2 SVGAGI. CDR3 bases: TGTGCCAGCAGTCACACGACAGGTTCCGGAGAGACCCAGTACTTC. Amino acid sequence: CASSHTTGSGETQYF.

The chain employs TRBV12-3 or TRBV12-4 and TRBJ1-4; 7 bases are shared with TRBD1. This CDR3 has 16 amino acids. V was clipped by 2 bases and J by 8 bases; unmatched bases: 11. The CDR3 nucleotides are TGTGCCAGCAGTTTAATGACAGGGCAGGTAGGAGAAAAACTGTTTTTT. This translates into CASSLMTGQVGEKLFF.

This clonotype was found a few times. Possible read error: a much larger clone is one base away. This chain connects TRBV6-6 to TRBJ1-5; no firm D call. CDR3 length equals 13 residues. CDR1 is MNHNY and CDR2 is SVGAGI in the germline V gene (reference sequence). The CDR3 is CASSHSKGQPQHF. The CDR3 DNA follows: TGTGCCAGCAGTCACTCGAAGGGTCAGCCCCAGCATTTT.

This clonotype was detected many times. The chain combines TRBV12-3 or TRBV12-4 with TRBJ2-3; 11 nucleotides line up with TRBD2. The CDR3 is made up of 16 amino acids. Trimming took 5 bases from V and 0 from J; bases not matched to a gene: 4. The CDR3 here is CASSPWTSGSTDTQYF. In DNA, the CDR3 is TGTGCCAGCAGTCCTTGGACTAGCGGGAGCACAGATACGCAGTATTTT.

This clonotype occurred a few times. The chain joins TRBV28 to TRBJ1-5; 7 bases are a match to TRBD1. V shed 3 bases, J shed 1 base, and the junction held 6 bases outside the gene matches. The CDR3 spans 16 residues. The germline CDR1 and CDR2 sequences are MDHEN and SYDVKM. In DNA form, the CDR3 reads TGTGCCAGCAGTTTTGTTAGGGGGCGAAGCAATCAGCCCCAGCATTTT. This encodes CASSFVRGRSNQPQHF. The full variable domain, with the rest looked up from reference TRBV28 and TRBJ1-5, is DVKVTQSSRYLVKRTGEKVFLECVQDMDHENMFWYRQDPGLGLRLIYFSYDVKMKEKGDIPEGYSVSREKKERFSLILESASTNQTSMYLCASSFVRGRSNQPQHFGDGTRLSIL.

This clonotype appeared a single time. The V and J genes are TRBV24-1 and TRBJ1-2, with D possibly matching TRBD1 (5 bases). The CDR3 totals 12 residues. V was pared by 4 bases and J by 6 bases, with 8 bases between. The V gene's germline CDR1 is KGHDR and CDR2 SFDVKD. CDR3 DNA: TGTGCCACCAGTGACCTGACAGATGGCTACACCTTC. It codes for CATSDLTDGYTF.

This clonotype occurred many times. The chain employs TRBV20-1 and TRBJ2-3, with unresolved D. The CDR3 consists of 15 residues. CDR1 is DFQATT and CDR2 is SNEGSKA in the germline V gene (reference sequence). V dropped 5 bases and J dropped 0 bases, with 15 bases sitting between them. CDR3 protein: CSAPPPWASTDTQYF. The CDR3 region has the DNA TGCAGTGCTCCTCCCCCATGGGCCAGCACAGATACGCAGTATTTT.

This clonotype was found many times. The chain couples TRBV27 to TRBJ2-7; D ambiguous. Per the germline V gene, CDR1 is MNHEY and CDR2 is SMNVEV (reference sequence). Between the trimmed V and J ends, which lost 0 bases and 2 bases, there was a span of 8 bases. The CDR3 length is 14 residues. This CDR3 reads CASSLSGSPYEQYF. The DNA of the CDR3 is TGTGCCAGCAGTTTATCGGGCAGTCCCTACGAGCAGTACTTC.

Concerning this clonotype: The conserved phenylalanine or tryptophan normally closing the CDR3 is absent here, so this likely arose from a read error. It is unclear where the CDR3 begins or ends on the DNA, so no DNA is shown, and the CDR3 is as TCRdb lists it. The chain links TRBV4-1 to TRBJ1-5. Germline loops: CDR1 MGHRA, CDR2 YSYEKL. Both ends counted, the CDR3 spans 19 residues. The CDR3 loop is CASSLLGGDSAYSNQPQHL.

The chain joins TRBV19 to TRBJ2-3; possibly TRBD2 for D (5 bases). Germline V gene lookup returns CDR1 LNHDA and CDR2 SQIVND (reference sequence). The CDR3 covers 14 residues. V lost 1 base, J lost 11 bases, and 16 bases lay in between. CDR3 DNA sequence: TGTGCCAGTAGTATAGTTATGGACTCCAATGAGCAGTATTTT. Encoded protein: CASSIVMDSNEQYF. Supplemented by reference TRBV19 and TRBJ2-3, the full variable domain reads DGGITQSPKYLFRKEGQNVTLSCEQNLNHDAMYWYRQDPGQGLRLIYYSQIVNDFQKGDIAEGYSVSREKKESFPLTVTSAQKNPTAFYLCASSIVMDSNEQYFGPGTRLTVL.

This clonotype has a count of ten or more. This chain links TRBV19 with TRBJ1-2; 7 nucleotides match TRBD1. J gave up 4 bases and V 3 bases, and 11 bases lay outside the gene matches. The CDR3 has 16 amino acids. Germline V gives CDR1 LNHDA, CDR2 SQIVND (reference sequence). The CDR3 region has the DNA TGTGCCAGTAGTATTTACGCGACAGGGCTCGGCTATGGCTACACCTTC. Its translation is CASSIYATGLGYGYTF.

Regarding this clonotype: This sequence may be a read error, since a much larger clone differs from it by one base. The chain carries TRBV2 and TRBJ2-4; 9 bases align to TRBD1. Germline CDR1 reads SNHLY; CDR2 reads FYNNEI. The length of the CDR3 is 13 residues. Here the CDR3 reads CARRGTGLYIQYF. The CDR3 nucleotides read TGTGCCCGCAGAGGGACAGGGTTGTACATTCAGTACTTC. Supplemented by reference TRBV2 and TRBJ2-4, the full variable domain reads EPEVTQTPSHQVTQMGQEVILRCVPISNHLYFYWYRQILGQKVEFLVSFYNNEISEKSEIFDDQFSVERPDGSNFTLKIRSTKLEDSAMYFCARRGTGLYIQYFGAGTRLSVL.